This T cell receptor beta chain is from a study of blood T cell repertoires in COVID-19. The overall study: Samples of COVID-19 (acute and convalescent) were obtained from the United States, Italy and Spain. Sources were T cells, B-cell-depleted T cells, or PBMCs; the material itself was cDNA or gDNA.

A single count supports this clone. This CDR3 has 15 residues. V lost 0 bases, J lost 10 bases, and 13 bases lay in between. Per the germline V gene, CDR1 is WSHSY and CDR2 is SAAADI. How the authors handled the data: Researchers report that nucleated cell counts were estimated from reference gene primer amplification. Sequencing used immunoSEQ multiplex PCR; TCRdb keeps in-frame clones, though not all of them. V, J and clone size reflect that table, while D and trimming were determined from the DNA. Of about 120,000 clones in the sample, 70% to 80% were seen once. The sequence derives from a man aged 45-65 years with acute or convalescent COVID-19. Sample: peripheral blood. The rearrangement joins TRBV10-2 to TRBJ1-6; D may be TRBD1 (6 bases). The chain's CDR3 is CASSESTTGLSPLHF. CDR3 nucleotide sequence: TGCGCCAGCAGTGAGTCGACGACAGGCTTATCACCCCTCCACTTT.